Presented here are 18 T cell receptor beta chains from one specimen sequenced in a study of blood T cell repertoires in COVID-19. Clones were read by immunoSEQ multiplex PCR, and TCRdb kept only the in-frame ones, dropping some. Found here are 110,000 or so clones, 75% to 90% of them singletons; the top ten hold more than 5%. Material for sequencing was peripheral blood. The receptors shown here come from a woman between 55 and 75 years old with COVID-19, enrolled during active disease.

The sample holds one count of this clone. The V call is TRBV5-6, the J call TRBJ2-2, with D possibly matching TRBD2 (6 bases). This CDR3 region has 14 residues. The V gene lost 7 bases and the J gene lost 5 bases, with 15 bases spanning the gap. CDR1 and CDR2 from the germline V gene are SGHDT and YYEEEE. The CDR3 coding sequence is TGTGCCAGCGAAGGGACCGGAGGGACCGGGGAGCTGTTTTTT. Its translation: CASEGTGGTGELFF.

In DNA form, the CDR3 reads TGCGCCAGCAGCTTGGGGGTGGGGGGGCCTGAAGCTTTCTTT. This translates into CASSLGVGGPEAFF. The chain joins TRBV5-1 to TRBJ1-1; D is perhaps TRBD1 (6 bases). This CDR3 has 14 residues. Germline V gene data show CDR1 as SGHRS and CDR2 as YFSETQ. Deletions cut 0 bases from V and 6 bases from J, with 12 bases between.

This rearrangement joins TRBV7-2 to TRBJ1-4; 8 nucleotides match TRBD1. J was trimmed by 4 bases and V by 5 bases; bases with no gene match: 3. The CDR3 runs 14 residues. Germline V lookup: CDR1 SGHTA, CDR2 FQGNSA. The CDR3 bases are TGTGCCAGCAGCCGCGGACAGGGTAATGAAAAACTGTTTTTT. Protein product: CASSRGQGNEKLFF.

The rearrangement uses TRBV18 and TRBJ1-1, with D possibly being TRBD1 (5 bases). The CDR3 is 15 amino acids. Trimming left V 4 bases short and J 5 bases short, with 17 bases between. CDR1 KGHSH and CDR2 LQKENI come from the germline V gene. CDR3 in DNA: TGTGCCAGCTCACAAGTTTGGGGGGAAGGGACTGAAGCTTTCTTT. It codes for CASSQVWGEGTEAFF. Complete variable domain (other parts from reference TRBV18 and TRBJ1-1): NAGVMQNPRHLVRRRGQEARLRCSPMKGHSHVYWYRQLPEEGLKFMVYLQKENIIDESGMPKERFSAEFPKEGPSILRIQQVVRGDSAAYFCASSQVWGEGTEAFFGQGTRLTVV.

This clone was seen only once. V usage is TRBV3-1 (or the pseudogene TRBV3-2) and J usage is TRBJ2-7; D possibly corresponds to TRBD1 (5 bases). The germline V gene has CDR1 LGHDT and CDR2 YNNKEL (reference sequence). V was cut by 0 bases and J by 5 bases, with 20 bases left in between. The CDR3 length is 17 residues. The CDR3 nucleotides read TGTGCCAGCAGCCAAGATTTCAGGCCAACAGGTCGTGACGAGCAGTACTTC. Protein: CASSQDFRPTGRDEQYF.

This chain uses TRBV7-3 with TRBJ2-1, with D perhaps matching TRBD1 (6 bases). Trimming removed 5 bases at V and 6 bases at J, with 11 bases between. Per the germline V gene, CDR1 is SGHTA and CDR2 is FQGTGA. The CDR3 runs 13 residues. CDR3 protein: CASSRGSANEQFF. CDR3 in DNA: TGTGCCAGCAGCAGGGGGTCGGCCAATGAGCAGTTCTTC.

CDR3 DNA: TGCAGCGCCGCTAGGGGCAGGGGATACGAGCAGTACTTC. Translated: CSAARGRGYEQYF. This chain uses TRBV29-1 with TRBJ2-7; D is perhaps TRBD1 (6 bases). Germline V gene sequence: CDR1 SQVTM, CDR2 ANQGSEA. The CDR3 consists of 13 residues. Trimming pared 7 bases from V and 4 bases from J, leaving 17 bases between.

The chain employs TRBV5-6 and TRBJ2-2; 9 bases agree with TRBD2. The germline V gene encodes CDR1 SGHDT and CDR2 YYEEEE. Trimming took 2 bases from V and 7 from J; bases not matched to a gene: 9. The CDR3 covers 16 residues. Here the CDR3 DNA reads TGTGCCAGCAGCTTTGGGCCTAGCGGGGTTCACGGGGAGCTGTTTTTT. As protein: CASSFGPSGVHGELFF.

The chain has TRBV20-1 and TRBJ2-3; 13 bases align to TRBD2. Trimming cost V 3 bases and J 1 base; bases outside gene matches: 4. From germline, CDR1 is DFQATT and CDR2 SNEGSKA (reference sequence). This CDR3 is built from 16 residues. This chain's CDR3 is CSASSGTSGGTDTQYF. The CDR3 coding sequence is TGCAGTGCTAGTTCTGGGACTAGCGGGGGCACAGATACGCAGTATTTT.

This clone is a singleton in its sample. The rearrangement joins TRBV7-9 to TRBJ2-7; D is perhaps TRBD2 (5 bases). Between the trimmed V and J ends, which lost 7 bases and 5 bases, there was a span of 21 bases. The CDR3 contains 15 residues. Looked up from germline, CDR1 is SEHNR and CDR2 is FQNEAQ (reference sequence). Here the CDR3 DNA reads TGTGCCAGCACCAACTTATGGCGGGCGAGGGACGAGCAGTACTTC. Translated: CASTNLWRARDEQYF.

The chain uses TRBV19 and TRBJ1-3, with D perhaps TRBD1 (5 bases). The germline V gene has CDR1 LNHDA and CDR2 SQIVND (reference sequence). The CDR3 is 16 residues long. Trimming left V 2 bases short and J 4 bases short, with 15 bases between. This CDR3 reads CASSIIGLGLGNTIYF. CDR3 DNA sequence: TGTGCCAGTAGTATAATTGGTCTGGGACTGGGAAACACCATATATTTT.

V and J are TRBV6-5 and TRBJ1-1, with TRBD1 identical over 10 bases. The CDR3 is made up of 14 amino acids. V shed 5 bases and J 6 bases; nucleotides not matched to a gene: 6. The germline CDR1 and CDR2 sequences are MNHEY and SVGAGI. CDR3 nucleotides: TGTGCCAGCAGTACGACAGGGGGCGTCTCTGAAGCTTTCTTT. It yields the protein CASSTTGGVSEAFF.

This rearrangement joins TRBV5-1 to TRBJ2-7; D gene uncertain. The CDR3 contains 11 residues. The V end was cut by 1 base, the J end by 5 bases, with 4 bases between. Germline lookup yields CDR1 SGHRS and CDR2 YFSETQ. CDR3 coding DNA: TGCGCCAGCAGCTTGCTCCACGAGCAGTACTTC. Translated, it gives CASSLLHEQYF.

The chain recombines TRBV5-1 with TRBJ1-4, with 8 bases aligning to TRBD1. This CDR3 contains 18 residues. With V trimmed by 4 bases and J by 0 bases, 11 bases remained unmatched. CDR1 SGHRS and CDR2 YFSETQ come from the germline V gene. The CDR3 is CASSPWTGKTATNEKLFF. In nucleotides, the CDR3 is TGCGCCAGCAGCCCGTGGACAGGGAAAACTGCAACTAATGAAAAACTGTTTTTT. The whole variable domain, remainder taken from reference TRBV5-1 and TRBJ1-4, is KAGVTQTPRYLIKTRGQQVTLSCSPISGHRSVSWYQQTPGQGLQFLFEYFSETQRNKGNFPGRFSGRQFSNSRSEMNVSTLELGDSALYLCASSPWTGKTATNEKLFFGSGTQLSVL.

The rearrangement uses TRBV7-9 and TRBJ1-1, with D unresolved. Germline CDR1 reads SEHNR; CDR2 reads FQNEAQ (reference sequence). V lost 3 bases to trimming and J lost 5 bases, with 7 bases between them. The CDR3 is 12 amino acids. CDR3 bases: TGTGCCAGCAGCTTGATGGAGACTGAAGCTTTCTTT. It translates to CASSLMETEAFF.

This rearrangement joins TRBV4-2 to TRBJ2-7; 8 positions agree with TRBD1. The CDR3 spans 17 residues. Germline assignment: CDR1 LGHNA and CDR2 YNFKEQ. V shed 1 base, J shed 4 bases, and the junction held 12 bases outside the gene matches. The CDR3 DNA is TGTGCCAGCAGCCAAGTCACAGGGGGTAACCTCCTATACGAGCAGTACTTC. It translates to CASSQVTGGNLLYEQYF.

The chain employs TRBV7-2 and TRBJ2-7; 10 bases map to TRBD1. CDR1 SGHTA and CDR2 FQGNSA come from the germline V gene. The CDR3 is 13 amino acids. Trimming removed 1 base from V and 12 bases from J; junction bases left unmatched: 6. The CDR3 nucleotides are TGTGCCAGCAGCTTAGGGACAGGGGGTAAGATGTACTTC. Translating it yields CASSLGTGGKMYF.

The table lists this clone with a few counts. The chain carries TRBV5-4 and TRBJ1-2; 10 nucleotides match TRBD1. The CDR3 has 15 amino acids. The trim removed 4 bases at V and 3 bases at J, leaving 6 bases unmatched. Germline loops: CDR1 SGHNT, CDR2 YYREEE (reference sequence). CDR3 DNA sequence: TGTGCCAGCAGCCGTCCCGGGACAGGGGACTATGGCTACACCTTC. It codes for CASSRPGTGDYGYTF.